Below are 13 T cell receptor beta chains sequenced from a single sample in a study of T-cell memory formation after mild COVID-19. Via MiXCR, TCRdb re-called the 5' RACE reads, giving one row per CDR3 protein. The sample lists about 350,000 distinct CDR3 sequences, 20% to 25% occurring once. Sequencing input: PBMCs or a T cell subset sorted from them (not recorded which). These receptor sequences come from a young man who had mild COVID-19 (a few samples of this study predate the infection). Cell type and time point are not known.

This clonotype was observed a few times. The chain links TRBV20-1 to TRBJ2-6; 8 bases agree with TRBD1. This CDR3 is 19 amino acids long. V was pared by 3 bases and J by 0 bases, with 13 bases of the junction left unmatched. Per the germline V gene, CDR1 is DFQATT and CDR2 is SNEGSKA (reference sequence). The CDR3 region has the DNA TGCAGTGCTAGTAACCCGGGACAGGCAGCTTACTCTGGGGCCAACGTCCTGACTTTC. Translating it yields CSASNPGQAAYSGANVLTF.

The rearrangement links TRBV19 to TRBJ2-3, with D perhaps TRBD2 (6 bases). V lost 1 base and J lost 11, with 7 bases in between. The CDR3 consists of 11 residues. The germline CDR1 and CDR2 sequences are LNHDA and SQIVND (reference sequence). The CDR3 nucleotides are TGTGCCAGTAGTATAGCGGGACTGCAGTATTTT. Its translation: CASSIAGLQYF.

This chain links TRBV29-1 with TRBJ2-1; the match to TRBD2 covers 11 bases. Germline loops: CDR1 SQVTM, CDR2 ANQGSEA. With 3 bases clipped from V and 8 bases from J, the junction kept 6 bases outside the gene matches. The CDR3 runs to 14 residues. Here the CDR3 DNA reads TGCAGCGTTGATTTTACTAGCGGGGGACATGAGCAGTTCTTC. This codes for CSVDFTSGGHEQFF.

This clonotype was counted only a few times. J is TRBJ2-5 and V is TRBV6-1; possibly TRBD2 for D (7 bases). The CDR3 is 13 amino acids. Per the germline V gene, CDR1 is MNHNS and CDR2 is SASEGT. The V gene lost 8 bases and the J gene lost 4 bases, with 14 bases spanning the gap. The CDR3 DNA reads TGTGCCAGCGGGGGGGCCGGTGGAGAGACCCAGTACTTC. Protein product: CASGGAGGETQYF.

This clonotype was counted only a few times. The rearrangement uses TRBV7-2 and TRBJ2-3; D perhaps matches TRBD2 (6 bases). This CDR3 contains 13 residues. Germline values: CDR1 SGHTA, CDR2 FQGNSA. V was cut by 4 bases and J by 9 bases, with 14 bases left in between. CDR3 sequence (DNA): TGTGCCAGCAGCTGGCCCGGGAGCGACACGCAGTATTTT. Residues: CASSWPGSDTQYF.

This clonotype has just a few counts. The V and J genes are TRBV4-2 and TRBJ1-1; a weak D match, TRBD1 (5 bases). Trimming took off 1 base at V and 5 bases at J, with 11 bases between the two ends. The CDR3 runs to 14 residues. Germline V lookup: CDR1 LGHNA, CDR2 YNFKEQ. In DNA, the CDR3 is TGTGCCAGCAGCCAAGCCCAGGGCGGGACTGAAGCTTTCTTT. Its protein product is CASSQAQGGTEAFF.

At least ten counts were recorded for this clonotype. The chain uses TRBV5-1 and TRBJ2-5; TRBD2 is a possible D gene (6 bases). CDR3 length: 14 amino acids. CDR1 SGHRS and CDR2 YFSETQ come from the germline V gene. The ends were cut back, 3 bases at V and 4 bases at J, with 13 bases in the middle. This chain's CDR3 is CASSSNGGAETQYF. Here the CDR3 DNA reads TGCGCCAGCAGCTCTAATGGCGGGGCAGAGACCCAGTACTTC.

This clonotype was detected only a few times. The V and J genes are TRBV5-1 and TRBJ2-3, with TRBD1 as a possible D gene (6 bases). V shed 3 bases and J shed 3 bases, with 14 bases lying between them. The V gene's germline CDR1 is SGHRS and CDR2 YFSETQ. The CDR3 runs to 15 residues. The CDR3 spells CASSYNRVTTDTQYF. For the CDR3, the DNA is TGCGCCAGCAGCTACAACAGGGTGACGACAGATACGCAGTATTTT.

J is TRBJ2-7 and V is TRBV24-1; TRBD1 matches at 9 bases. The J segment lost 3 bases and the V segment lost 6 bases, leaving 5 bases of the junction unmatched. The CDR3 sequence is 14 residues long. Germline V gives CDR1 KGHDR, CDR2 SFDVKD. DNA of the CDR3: TGTGCCACCAGTCGGGGACAGGGTAGCTACGAGCAGTACTTC. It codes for CATSRGQGSYEQYF.

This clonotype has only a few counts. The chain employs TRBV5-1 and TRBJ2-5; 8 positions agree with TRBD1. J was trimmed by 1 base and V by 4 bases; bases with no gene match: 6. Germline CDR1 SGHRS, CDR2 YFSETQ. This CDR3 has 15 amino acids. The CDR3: CASSGTGTGQETQYF. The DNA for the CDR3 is TGCGCCAGCAGCGGGACCGGGACAGGCCAAGAGACCCAGTACTTC.

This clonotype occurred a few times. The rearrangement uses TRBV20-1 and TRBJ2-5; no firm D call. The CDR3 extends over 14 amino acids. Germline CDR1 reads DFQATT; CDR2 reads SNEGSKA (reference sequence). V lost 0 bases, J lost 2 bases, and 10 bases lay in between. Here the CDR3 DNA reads TGCAGTGCTAGAGACCTCAGGAGACAAGAGACCCAGTACTTC. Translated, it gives CSARDLRRQETQYF.

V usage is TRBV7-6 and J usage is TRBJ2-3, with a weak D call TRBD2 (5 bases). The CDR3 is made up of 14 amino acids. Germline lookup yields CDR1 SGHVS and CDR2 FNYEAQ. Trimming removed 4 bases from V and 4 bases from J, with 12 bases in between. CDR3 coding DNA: TGTGCCAGCAGCTCGACTGGACTGGCAGATACGCAGTATTTT. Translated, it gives CASSSTGLADTQYF.

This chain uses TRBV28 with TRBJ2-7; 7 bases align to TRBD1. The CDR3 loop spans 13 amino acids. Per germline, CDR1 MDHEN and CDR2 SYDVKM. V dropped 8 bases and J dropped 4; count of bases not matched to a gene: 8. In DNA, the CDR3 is TGTGCCAGCGAGGGGGCGAACAGTTACGAGCAGTACGTC. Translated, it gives CASEGANSYEQYV.